This record looks at one T cell receptor (beta chain) sequence and its context. No antigen is known for it. Expressed TCRB transcripts were sequenced after all isolated RNA was converted to cDNA. Profiled with immunoSEQ multiplex PCR; TCRdb holds only in-frame clones, not every one. The sample includes about 360,000 clones, approximately 12% of them seen just once. This record belongs to a study of beta chain features in type 1 diabetes. For the study at large: Similarity in age, gender and cell yields was seen between patients and healthy donors.

Study-wide points: Type 1 diabetes patients had moderately but significantly shorter TCRB CDR3s in all four CD4+ subsets. The cDNA sequencing approach could over-represent high-TCR-expressing cells. Unsettled here was the matter of whether HLA type influences TCRB rearrangement. In the patient group, naive, central memory and Treg TCRB repertoires seemed more alike than in the healthy donor group.

V was clipped by 6 bases and J by 4 bases; unmatched bases: 7. Germline V lookup: CDR1 SGHTA, CDR2 FQGNSA. The CDR3 runs to 15 residues. Source material: naive CD4+ T cells from blood. The origin of this receptor is a woman under 30 with type 1 diabetes. V is TRBV7-2 and J is TRBJ2-2; TRBD2 aligns across 8 bases. DNA of the CDR3: TGTGCCAGCAGTCCCAGCGGGGGAGGCACCGGGGAGCTGTTTTTT. Its protein is CASSPSGGGTGELFF.